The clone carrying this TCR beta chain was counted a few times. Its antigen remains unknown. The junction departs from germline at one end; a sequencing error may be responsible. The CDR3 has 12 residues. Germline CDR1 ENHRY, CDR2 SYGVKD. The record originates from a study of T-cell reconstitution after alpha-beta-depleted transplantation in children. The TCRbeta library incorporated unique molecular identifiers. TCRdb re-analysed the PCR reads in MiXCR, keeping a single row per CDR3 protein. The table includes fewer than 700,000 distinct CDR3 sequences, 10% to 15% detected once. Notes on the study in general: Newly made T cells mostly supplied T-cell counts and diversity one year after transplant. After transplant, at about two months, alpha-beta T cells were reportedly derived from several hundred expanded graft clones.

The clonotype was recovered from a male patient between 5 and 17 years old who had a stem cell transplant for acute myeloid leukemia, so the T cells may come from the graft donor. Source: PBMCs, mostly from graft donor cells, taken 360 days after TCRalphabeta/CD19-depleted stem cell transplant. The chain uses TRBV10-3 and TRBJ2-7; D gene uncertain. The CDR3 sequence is CAISESTRISLF. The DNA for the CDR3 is TGTGCCATCAGTGAGTCGACCAGAATTAGCTTATTC.